A single sample gave rise to the 12 T cell receptor beta chains below, sequenced in a study of cytomegalovirus exposure and HLA in healthy donors. This PCR relied on a set of 60 Vbeta primers and 13 Jbeta primers. Profiled with immunoSEQ multiplex PCR; TCRdb holds only in-frame clones, not every one. This repertoire comprises approximately 80,000 clones; its ten largest clones make up about 4.1%. Sequencing was done on a sample of PBMCs. These receptors all stem from a man aged 18-30 years in good health and CMV-seropositive.

The chain is built from TRBV28 and TRBJ2-7; TRBD1 aligns across 9 bases. Per germline, CDR1 MDHEN and CDR2 SYDVKM. The CDR3 loop spans 14 amino acids. Trimming cost V 5 bases and J 4 bases; bases outside gene matches: 6. CDR3 residues: CASSPWDREYEQYF. The CDR3 DNA sequence: TGTGCCAGCAGTCCCTGGGACAGGGAATACGAGCAGTACTTC.

The rearrangement uses TRBV7-8 and TRBJ2-2, with 9 nucleotides matching TRBD2. The trim removed 4 bases at V and 6 bases at J, leaving 3 bases unmatched. Germline loops: CDR1 SGHVS, CDR2 FQNEAQ. The CDR3 loop spans 14 amino acids. The CDR3 DNA reads TGTGCCAGCAGCTCCGAGCGGGAGGCCGGGGAGCTGTTTTTT. It yields the protein CASSSEREAGELFF.

The chain recombines TRBV6-5 with TRBJ1-2, with 8 bases identical to TRBD1. CDR3 length: 12 residues. Germline CDR1 and CDR2: MNHEY and SVGAGI. V lost 6 bases, J lost 7 bases, and 4 bases stayed unmatched. For the CDR3, the DNA is TGTGCCAGCAGGACAGGGGAAACTGGCTACACCTTC. It is translated as CASRTGETGYTF.

V and J are TRBV6-1 and TRBJ2-7, with D unclear. In germline, CDR1 is MNHNS, CDR2 SASEGT. This CDR3 has 15 amino acids. Between the trimmed V and J ends, which lost 4 bases and 0 bases, there was a span of 13 bases. CDR3 coding DNA: TGTGCCAGCAGTGTACGGAACAGACCCTCCTACGAGCAGTACTTC. This encodes CASSVRNRPSYEQYF.

The CDR3 region is CASSSKMALKFF. CDR3 sequence (DNA): TGTGCCAGCTCTTCAAAAATGGCATTGAAGTTCTTC. This chain links TRBV18 with TRBJ2-1, with D unclear. This CDR3 has 12 residues. CDR1 and CDR2 (germline): KGHSH, LQKENI. V lost 6 bases, J lost 14 bases, and 17 bases lay in between.

This chain joins TRBV5-6 and TRBJ2-7; weak D call: TRBD1 (7 bases). The V gene's germline CDR1 is SGHDT and CDR2 YYEEEE. V was cut by 0 bases and J by 5 bases, with 18 bases left in between. This CDR3 is 16 amino acids long. The CDR3 here is CASSLGTGQGGHEQYF. CDR3 DNA sequence: TGTGCCAGCAGCTTGGGAACGGGGCAGGGGGGCCACGAGCAGTACTTC.

The chain has TRBV19 and TRBJ1-2, with TRBD1 as a possible D gene (6 bases). Trimming stripped 7 bases from V and 4 bases from J, with 13 bases between. This CDR3 comprises 13 residues. Germline V gene sequence: CDR1 LNHDA, CDR2 SQIVND (reference sequence). The CDR3 loop is CASNDRQAYGYTF. The CDR3 nucleotides read TGTGCCAGTAACGACAGGCAGGCCTATGGCTACACCTTC.

This chain joins TRBV15 and TRBJ2-2; D may be TRBD2 (5 bases). Germline V CDR1 and CDR2: LNHNV, YYDKDF (reference sequence). The CDR3 is 12 amino acids. V was cut by 4 bases and J by 8 bases, with 8 bases left in between. The chain's CDR3 is CATSKGGGELFF. The CDR3 DNA reads TGTGCCACCAGCAAAGGAGGTGGGGAGCTGTTTTTT.

The chain employs TRBV6-5 and TRBJ1-1; TRBD1 matches at 7 bases. The CDR3 has 14 amino acids. Germline V CDR1 and CDR2: MNHEY, SVGAGI. The junction had 13 bases not matched to a gene; V was cut back by 4 bases and J by 11 bases. The CDR3 nucleotides read TGTGCCAGCAGTTTTCAACAGACAGGGCTGGGCGCTTTCTTT. Protein sequence: CASSFQQTGLGAFF.

The chain carries TRBV20-1 and TRBJ2-5, with unresolved D. V was cut by 6 bases and J by 0 bases, with 5 bases left in between. This CDR3 is 11 amino acids long. The germline V gene has CDR1 DFQATT and CDR2 SNEGSKA (reference sequence). In DNA, the CDR3 is TGCAGTGCAGAGAACCAAGAGACCCAGTACTTC. Encoded protein: CSAENQETQYF.

The chain links TRBV7-6 to TRBJ1-5, with a tentative D call TRBD1 (5 bases). CDR1 SGHVS and CDR2 FNYEAQ come from the germline V gene. The CDR3 has 17 amino acids. The V and J ends lost 2 bases and 0 bases respectively, with 14 bases between them. The CDR3 bases are TGTGCCAGCAGCTTAAACGGGGGACCCTATAGCAATCAGCCCCAGCATTTT. The encoded protein is CASSLNGGPYSNQPQHF.

The chain has TRBV7-9 and TRBJ2-7; 14 nucleotides align to TRBD2. Germline CDR1 and CDR2: SEHNR and FQNEAQ (reference sequence). CDR3 length: 17 residues. J lost 5 bases, V lost 3 bases, and 9 bases had no gene match. The CDR3: CASSLAGTSGRSDEQYF. CDR3 sequence (DNA): TGTGCCAGCAGCTTGGCCGGGACTAGCGGGAGATCAGACGAGCAGTACTTC.